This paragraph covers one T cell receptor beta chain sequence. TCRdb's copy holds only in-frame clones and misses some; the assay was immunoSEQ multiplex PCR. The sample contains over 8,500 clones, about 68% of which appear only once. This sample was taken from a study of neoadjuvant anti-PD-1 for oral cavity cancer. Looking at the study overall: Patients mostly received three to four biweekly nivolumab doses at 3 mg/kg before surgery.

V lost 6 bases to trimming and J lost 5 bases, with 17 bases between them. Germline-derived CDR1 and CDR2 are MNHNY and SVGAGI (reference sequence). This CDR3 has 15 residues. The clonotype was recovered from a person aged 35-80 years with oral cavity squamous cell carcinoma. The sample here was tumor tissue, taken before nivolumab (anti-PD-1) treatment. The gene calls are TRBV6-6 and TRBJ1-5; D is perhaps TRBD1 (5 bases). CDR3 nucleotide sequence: TGTGCCAGCAGGCCTACAGGACCCATCGATCAGCCCCAGCATTTT. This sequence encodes CASRPTGPIDQPQHF.